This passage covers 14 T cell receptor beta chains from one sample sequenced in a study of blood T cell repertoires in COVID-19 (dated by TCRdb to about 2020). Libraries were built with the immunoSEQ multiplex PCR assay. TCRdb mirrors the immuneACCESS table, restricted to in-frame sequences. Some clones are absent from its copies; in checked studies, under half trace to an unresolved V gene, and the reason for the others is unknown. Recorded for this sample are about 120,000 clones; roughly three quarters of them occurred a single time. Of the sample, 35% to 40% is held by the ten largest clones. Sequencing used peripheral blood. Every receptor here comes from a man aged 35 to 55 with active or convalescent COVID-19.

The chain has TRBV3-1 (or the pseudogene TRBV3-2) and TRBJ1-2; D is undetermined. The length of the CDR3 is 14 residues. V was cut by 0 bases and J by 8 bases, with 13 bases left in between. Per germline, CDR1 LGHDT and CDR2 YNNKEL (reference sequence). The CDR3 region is CASSQDTGRRGYTF. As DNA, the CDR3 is TGTGCCAGCAGCCAAGATACGGGTCGGCGAGGCTACACCTTC.

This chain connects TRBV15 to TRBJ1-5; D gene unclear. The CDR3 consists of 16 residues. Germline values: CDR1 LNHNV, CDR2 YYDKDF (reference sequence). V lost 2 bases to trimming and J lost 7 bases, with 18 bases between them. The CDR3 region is CATSRPSGNGEQPQHF. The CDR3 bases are TGTGCCACCAGCAGACCCAGCGGAAACGGGGAGCAGCCCCAGCATTTT.

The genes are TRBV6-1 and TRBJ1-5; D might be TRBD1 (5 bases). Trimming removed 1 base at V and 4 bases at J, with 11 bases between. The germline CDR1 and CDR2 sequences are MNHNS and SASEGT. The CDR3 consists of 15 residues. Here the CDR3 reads CASSEGGTLNQPQHF. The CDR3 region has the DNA TGTGCCAGCAGTGAAGGTGGGACTTTGAATCAGCCCCAGCATTTT.

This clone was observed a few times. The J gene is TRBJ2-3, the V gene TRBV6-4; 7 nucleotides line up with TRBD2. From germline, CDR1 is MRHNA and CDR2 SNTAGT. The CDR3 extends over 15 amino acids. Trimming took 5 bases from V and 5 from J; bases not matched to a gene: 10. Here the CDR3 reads CASSSAAGEGDTQYF. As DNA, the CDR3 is TGTGCCAGCAGTTCCGCTGCGGGGGAAGGAGATACGCAGTATTTT.

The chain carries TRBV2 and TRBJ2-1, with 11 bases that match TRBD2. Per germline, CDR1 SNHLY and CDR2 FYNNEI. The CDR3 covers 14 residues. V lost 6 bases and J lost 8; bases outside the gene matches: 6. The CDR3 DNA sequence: TGTGCCAGCAGGGGGACTAGCGGCGGGTATGAGCAGTTCTTC. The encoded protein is CASRGTSGGYEQFF.

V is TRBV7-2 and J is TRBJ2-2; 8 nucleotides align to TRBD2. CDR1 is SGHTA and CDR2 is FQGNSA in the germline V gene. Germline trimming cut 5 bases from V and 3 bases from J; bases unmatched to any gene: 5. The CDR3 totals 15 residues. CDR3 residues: CASSLGGADTGELFF. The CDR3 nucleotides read TGTGCCAGCAGCCTCGGGGGGGCCGACACCGGGGAGCTGTTTTTT. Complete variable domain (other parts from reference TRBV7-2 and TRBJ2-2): GAGVSQSPSNKVTEKGKDVELRCDPISGHTALYWYRQSLGQGLEFLIYFQGNSAPDKSGLPSDRFSAERTGGSVSTLTIQRTQQEDSAVYLCASSLGGADTGELFFGEGSRLTVL.

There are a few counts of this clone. The CDR3 DNA follows: TGTGCCAGTAGTAGCCAGGCAAACTCTGGAAACACCATATATTTT. This gives the protein CASSSQANSGNTIYF. This chain uses TRBV19 with TRBJ1-3, with D unresolved. Germline V gives CDR1 LNHDA, CDR2 SQIVND (reference sequence). The CDR3 contains 15 residues. With 4 bases removed from V and 0 bases from J, the gap between germline ends came to 10 bases.

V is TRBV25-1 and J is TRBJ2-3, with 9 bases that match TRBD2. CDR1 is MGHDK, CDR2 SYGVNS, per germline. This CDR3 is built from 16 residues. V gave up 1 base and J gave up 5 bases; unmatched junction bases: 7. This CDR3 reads CASSELGAGGGDTQYF. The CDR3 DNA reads TGTGCCAGCAGTGAATTAGGAGCGGGGGGTGGAGATACGCAGTATTTT. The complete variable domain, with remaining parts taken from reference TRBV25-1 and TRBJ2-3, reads EADIYQTPRYLVIGTGKKITLECSQTMGHDKMYWYQQDPGMELHLIHYSYGVNSTEKGDLSSESTVSRIRTEHFPLTLESARPSHTSQYLCASSELGAGGGDTQYFGPGTRLTVL.

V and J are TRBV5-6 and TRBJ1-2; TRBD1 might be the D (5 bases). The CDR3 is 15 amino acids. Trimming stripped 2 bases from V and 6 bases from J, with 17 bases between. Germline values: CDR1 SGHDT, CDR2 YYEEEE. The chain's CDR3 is CASSFRSIRADGYTF. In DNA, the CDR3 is TGTGCCAGCAGCTTCAGGTCCATCAGGGCGGATGGCTACACCTTC.

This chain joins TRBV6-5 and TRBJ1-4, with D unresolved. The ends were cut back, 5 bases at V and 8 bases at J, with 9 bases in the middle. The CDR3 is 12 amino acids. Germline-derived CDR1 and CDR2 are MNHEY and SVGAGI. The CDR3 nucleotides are TGTGCCAGCAGTACTGGTCGGGAAAAACTGTTTTTT. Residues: CASSTGREKLFF.

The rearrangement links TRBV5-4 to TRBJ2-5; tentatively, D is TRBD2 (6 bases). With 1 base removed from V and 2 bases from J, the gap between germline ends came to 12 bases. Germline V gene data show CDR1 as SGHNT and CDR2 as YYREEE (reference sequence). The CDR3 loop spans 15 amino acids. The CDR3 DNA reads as TGTGCCAGCAGCTTGAGGCGGGACCAACAAGAGACCCAGTACTTC. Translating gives CASSLRRDQQETQYF. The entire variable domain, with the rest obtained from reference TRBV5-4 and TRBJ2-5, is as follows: ETGVTQSPTHLIKTRGQQVTLRCSSQSGHNTVSWYQQALGQGPQFIFQYYREEENGRGNFPPRFSGLQFPNYSSELNVNALELDDSALYLCASSLRRDQQETQYFGPGTRLLVL.

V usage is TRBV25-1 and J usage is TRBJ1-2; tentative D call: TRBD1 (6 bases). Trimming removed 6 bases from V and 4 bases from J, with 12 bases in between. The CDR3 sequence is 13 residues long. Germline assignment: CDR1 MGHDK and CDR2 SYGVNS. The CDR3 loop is CASRRGNIYGYTF. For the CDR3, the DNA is TGTGCCAGCAGAAGGGGGAATATCTATGGCTACACCTTC.

The CDR3 sequence is CASAPGPGAEAFF. CDR3 nucleotides: TGTGCCAGCGCACCTGGGCCGGGGGCTGAAGCTTTCTTT. The chain joins TRBV2 to TRBJ1-1, with D possibly matching TRBD1 (5 bases). In germline, CDR1 is SNHLY, CDR2 FYNNEI. This CDR3 is built from 13 residues. The germline V and J ends were trimmed by 8 bases and 6 bases, with 16 bases remaining between them. The variable domain in full, completed from reference TRBV2 and TRBJ1-1, reads EPEVTQTPSHQVTQMGQEVILRCVPISNHLYFYWYRQILGQKVEFLVSFYNNEISEKSEIFDDQFSVERPDGSNFTLKIRSTKLEDSAMYFCASAPGPGAEAFFGQGTRLTVV.

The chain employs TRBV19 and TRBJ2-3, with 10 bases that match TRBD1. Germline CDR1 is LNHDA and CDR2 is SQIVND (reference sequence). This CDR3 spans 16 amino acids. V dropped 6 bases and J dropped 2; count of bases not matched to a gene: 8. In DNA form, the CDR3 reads TGTGCCAGTAGCCGGGGGGGACAGGGGAACACAGATACGCAGTATTTT. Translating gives CASSRGGQGNTDTQYF.